This T cell receptor beta chain was profiled in a study of blood T cell repertoires in COVID-19. Libraries were prepared by immunoSEQ multiplex PCR; TCRdb keeps only in-frame clonotypes and omits some of them. Among about 58,000 clones, 78% were seen once, and the ten largest hold nearly 5%. Germline CDR1 and CDR2: SGHRS and YFSETQ. Trimming took off 3 bases at V and 0 bases at J, with 10 bases between the two ends. The CDR3 loop spans 16 amino acids. The sequence was collected from a human donor in a cohort sampled during active COVID-19. The chain joins TRBV5-1 to TRBJ2-6; perhaps TRBD1 as D (5 bases). Sample: peripheral blood. The CDR3 is CASSSTTVSGANVLTF. CDR3 nucleotide sequence: TGCGCCAGCAGCTCGACGACAGTCTCTGGGGCCAACGTCCTGACTTTC.